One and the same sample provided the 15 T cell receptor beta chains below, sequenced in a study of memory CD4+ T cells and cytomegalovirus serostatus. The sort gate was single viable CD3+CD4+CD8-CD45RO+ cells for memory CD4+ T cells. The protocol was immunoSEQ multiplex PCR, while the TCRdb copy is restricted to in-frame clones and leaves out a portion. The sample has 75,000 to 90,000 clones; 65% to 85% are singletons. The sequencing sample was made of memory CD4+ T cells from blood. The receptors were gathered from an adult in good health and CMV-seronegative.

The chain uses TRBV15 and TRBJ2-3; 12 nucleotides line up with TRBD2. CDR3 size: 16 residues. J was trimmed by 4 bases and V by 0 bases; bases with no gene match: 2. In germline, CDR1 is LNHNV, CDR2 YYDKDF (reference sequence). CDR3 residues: CATSREPSGGADTQYF. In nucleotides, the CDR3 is TGTGCCACCAGCAGAGAACCTAGCGGGGGGGCAGATACGCAGTATTTT.

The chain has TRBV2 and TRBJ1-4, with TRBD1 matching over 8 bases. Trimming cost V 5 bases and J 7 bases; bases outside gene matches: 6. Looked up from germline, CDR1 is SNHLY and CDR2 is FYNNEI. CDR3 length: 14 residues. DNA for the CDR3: TGTGCCAGCAGTCCACGGACAGGGACTGAAAAACTGTTTTTT. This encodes CASSPRTGTEKLFF.

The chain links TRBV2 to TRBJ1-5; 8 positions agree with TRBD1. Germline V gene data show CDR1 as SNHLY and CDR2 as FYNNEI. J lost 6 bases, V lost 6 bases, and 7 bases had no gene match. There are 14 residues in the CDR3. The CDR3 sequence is CASSGEDRVQPQHF. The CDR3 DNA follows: TGTGCCAGCAGCGGAGAGGACAGGGTTCAGCCCCAGCATTTT.

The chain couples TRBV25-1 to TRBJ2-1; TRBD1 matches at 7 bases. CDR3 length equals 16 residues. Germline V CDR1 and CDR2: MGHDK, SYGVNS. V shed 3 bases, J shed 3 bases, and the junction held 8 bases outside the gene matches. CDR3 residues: CASSEARGIGYNEQFF. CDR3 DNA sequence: TGTGCCAGCAGTGAGGCCAGGGGGATCGGCTACAATGAGCAGTTCTTC.

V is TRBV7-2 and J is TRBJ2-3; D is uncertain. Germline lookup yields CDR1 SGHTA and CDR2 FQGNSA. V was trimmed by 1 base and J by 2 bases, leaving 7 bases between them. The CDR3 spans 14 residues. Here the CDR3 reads CASSLGMSTDTQYF. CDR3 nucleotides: TGTGCCAGCAGCTTAGGTATGTCCACAGATACGCAGTATTTT.

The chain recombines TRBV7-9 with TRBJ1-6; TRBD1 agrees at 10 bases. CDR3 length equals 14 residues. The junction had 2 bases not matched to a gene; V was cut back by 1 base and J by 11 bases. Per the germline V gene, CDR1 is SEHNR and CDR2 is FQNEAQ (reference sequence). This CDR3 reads CASSLGDRGAPLHF. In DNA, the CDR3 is TGTGCCAGCAGCTTAGGGGACAGGGGCGCACCCCTCCACTTT.

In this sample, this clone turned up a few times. CDR3 residues: CASRKLTGRTTYEQYF. DNA for the CDR3: TGTGCCAGCAGGAAACTTACAGGGAGGACAACCTACGAGCAGTACTTC. The chain links TRBV11-2 to TRBJ2-7; D may correspond to TRBD1 or TRBD2 (6 bases each). The V end was cut by 6 bases, the J end by 2 bases, with 20 bases between. Looked up from germline, CDR1 is SGHAT and CDR2 is FQNNGV. This CDR3 is built from 16 residues.

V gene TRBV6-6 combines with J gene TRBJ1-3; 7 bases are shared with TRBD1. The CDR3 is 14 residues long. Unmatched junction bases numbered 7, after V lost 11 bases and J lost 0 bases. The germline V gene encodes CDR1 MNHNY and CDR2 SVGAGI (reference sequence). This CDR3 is CASRRQGSGNTIYF. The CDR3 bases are TGTGCCTCTCGTCGACAGGGCTCTGGAAACACCATATATTTT.

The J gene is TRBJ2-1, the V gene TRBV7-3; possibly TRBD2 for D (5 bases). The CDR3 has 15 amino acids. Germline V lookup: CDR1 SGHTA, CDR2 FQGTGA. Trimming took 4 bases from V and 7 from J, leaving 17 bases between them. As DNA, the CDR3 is TGTGCCAGCAGCTATCGAAACCGGGGTCCTAATGAGCAGTTCTTC. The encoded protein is CASSYRNRGPNEQFF.

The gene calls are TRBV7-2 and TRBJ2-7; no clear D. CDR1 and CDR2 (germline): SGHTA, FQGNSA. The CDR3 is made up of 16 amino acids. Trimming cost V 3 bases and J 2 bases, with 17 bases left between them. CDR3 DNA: TGTGCCAGCAGCTTGGGATTTTGGCAGGCCACCTACGAGCAGTACTTC. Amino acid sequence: CASSLGFWQATYEQYF.

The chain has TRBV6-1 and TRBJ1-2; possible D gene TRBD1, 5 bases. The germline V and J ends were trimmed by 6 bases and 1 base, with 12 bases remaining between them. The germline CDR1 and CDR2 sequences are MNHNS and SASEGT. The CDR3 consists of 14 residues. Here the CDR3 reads CASSPVGGNYGYTF. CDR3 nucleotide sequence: TGTGCCAGCAGCCCAGTGGGGGGTAACTATGGCTACACCTTC.

The CDR3 coding sequence is TGTGCCAGCAGCCAAGCATTTTCTGTTCGGGCGGGATTGAGGAATGAGCAGTTCTTC. Its protein product is CASSQAFSVRAGLRNEQFF. This sequence joins TRBV4-2 and TRBJ2-1; TRBD2 is a possible D gene (6 bases). The CDR3 runs to 19 residues. V was pared by 1 base and J by 7 bases, with 26 bases between. In germline, CDR1 is LGHNA, CDR2 YNFKEQ.

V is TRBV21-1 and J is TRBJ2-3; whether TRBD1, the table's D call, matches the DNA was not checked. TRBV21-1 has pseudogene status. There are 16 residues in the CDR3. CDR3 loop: CASSSTGGAGTDTQYF. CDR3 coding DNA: TGTGCCAGCAGCTCCACAGGGGGCGCAGGCACAGATACGCAGTATTTT.

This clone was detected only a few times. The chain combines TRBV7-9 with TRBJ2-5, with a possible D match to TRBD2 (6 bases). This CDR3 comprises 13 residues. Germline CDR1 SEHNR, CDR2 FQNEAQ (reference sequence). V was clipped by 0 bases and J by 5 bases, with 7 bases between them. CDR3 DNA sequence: TGTGCCAGCAGCTTAGCCGGGGGTGAGACCCAGTACTTC. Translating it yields CASSLAGGETQYF.

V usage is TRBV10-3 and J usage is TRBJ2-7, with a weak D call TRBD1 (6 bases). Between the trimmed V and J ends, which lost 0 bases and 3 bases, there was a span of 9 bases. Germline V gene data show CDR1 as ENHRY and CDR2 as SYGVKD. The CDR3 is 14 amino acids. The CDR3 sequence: CAISESYRDYEQYF. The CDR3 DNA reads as TGTGCCATCAGTGAGTCGTACAGGGACTACGAGCAGTACTTC.